A selection of T cell receptor beta chains follows, all from one sample in a study of cytotoxic CD8 clonotypes in ibrutinib-treated CLL. Data came from immunoSEQ multiplex PCR; TCRdb stores just in-frame clones and leaves some out. The sample yields 95,000 to 100,000 clones, around four fifths seen once. Here the sequenced sample was PBMCs, taken after 12 months of ibrutinib treatment. Receptor source: a human donor with chronic lymphocytic leukemia. Both conserved end residues are part of each CDR3. A D gene is named only where the DNA matches it firmly. Size values are once, few and many counts, or a class for expanded clones, and some rows have none.

J gene	clone size	V gene	D gene	CDR3 DNA	CDR3 protein
TRBJ1-2	.	TRBV5-8	.	TGTGCCAGCAGCTTGGAAGGCAGGGAGAGAGCTGGCTACACCTTC	CASSLEGRERAGYTF
TRBJ1-2	.	TRBV21-1	.	TGTGCCAGCGTCCAGGGGCAGGGGTCTGGCTACACCTTC	CASVQGQGSGYTF
TRBJ2-2	.	TRBV2	.	TGTGCCAGCAGATCCCGGGTTAACACCGGGGAGCTGTTTTTT	CASRSRVNTGELFF
TRBJ1-1	.	TRBV13	TRBD1	TGTGCCAGCAGCCTTGGACAGGGGGCGTCATGGACTGAAGCTTTCTTT	CASSLGQGASWTEAFF
TRBJ2-7	once	TRBV7-2	.	TGTGCCAGCAGCTTAGGGGACACCTACGAGCAGTACTTC	CASSLGDTYEQYF
TRBJ2-1	.	TRBV5-1	TRBD2	TGCGCCAGCAGCTTGCGGGCTAGCGGAGGAAATGAGCAGTTCTTC	CASSLRASGGNEQFF
TRBJ1-2	.	TRBV7-9	.	TGTGCCAGCAGCTTAGACTCTTTCGACTATGGCTACACCTTC	CASSLDSFDYGYTF
TRBJ2-5	few	TRBV29-1	TRBD2	TGCAGCCCCGGGGGGGGAGGGGAGACCCAGTACTTC	CSPGGGGETQYF
TRBJ2-3	.	TRBV30	.	TGTGCCTGGAGTCCGGTGACAGATACGCAGTATTTT	CAWSPVTDTQYF
TRBJ2-5	.	TRBV5-1	TRBD2	TGCGCCAGCAGCCTCGCCTCCTCTAGCGGGGGAGAGACCCAGTACTTC	CASSLASSSGGETQYF
TRBJ2-3	.	TRBV5-1	.	TGCGCCAGCAGCTTGGAGGCGGGGAGCACAGATACGCAGTATTTT	CASSLEAGSTDTQYF
TRBJ2-7	.	TRBV10-3	.	TGTGCCATCTCGAGGGGCGAGGGAAGCAACGAGCAGTACTTC	CAISRGEGSNEQYF
TRBJ2-3	.	TRBV7-2	.	TGTGCCAGCAGCCTTATTGGCACAGATACGCAGTATTTT	CASSLIGTDTQYF
TRBJ2-1	.	TRBV10-1	TRBD2	TGCGCCAGCGGGAGGGCCAATGAGCAGTTCTTC	CASGRANEQFF
TRBJ2-5	once	TRBV7-9	TRBD2	TGTGCCAGCAGCTTACCGGGGGGAAGGGAGACCCAGTACTTC	CASSLPGGRETQYF
TRBJ2-5	.	TRBV7-9	TRBD1	TGTGCCAGCAGCTTAGCCCCCCCGGGGACAGGGAAGAAGACCCAGTACTTC	CASSLAPPGTGKKTQYF
TRBJ2-7	.	TRBV11-3	TRBD2	TGTGCCAGCAGCTTTGGGGGGGTCCGCGACTACGAGCAGTACTTC	CASSFGGVRDYEQYF
TRBJ2-2	.	TRBV28	TRBD1	TGTGCCAGTTGGTCCGGGACAGGGGGCCCATATCAGGTTCCCGGGGAGCTGTTTTTT	CASWSGTGGPYQVPGELFF
TRBJ2-7	many	TRBV7-6	.	TGTGCCAGCAGCTTTGAGCCGGGCCCAACCTACGAGCAGTACTTC	CASSFEPGPTYEQYF
TRBJ2-5	.	TRBV5-1	.	TGCGCCAGCAGCTTGGGCACTGCCAACCAAGAGACCCAGTACTTC	CASSLGTANQETQYF
TRBJ2-7	.	TRBV6-1	TRBD2	TGTGCCAGTGGGACTAGCCAAGAAGTTGGCGAGCAGTACTTC	CASGTSQEVGEQYF
TRBJ2-7	.	TRBV7-5	.	TGTGCCAGAAGCCCCATGCTGACCCACCGTTACGAGCAGTACTTC	CARSPMLTHRYEQYF
TRBJ2-5	few	TRBV5-1	.	TGCGCCAGCGGGTTGTTGGGGAATGAAGAGACCCAGTACTTC	CASGLLGNEETQYF
TRBJ2-3	.	TRBV4-1	.	TGCGCCAGCAGCAGACAGTTGGATTCTGATACGCAGTATTTT	CASSRQLDSDTQYF
TRBJ2-2	.	TRBV2	TRBD1	TGTGCCAGCAGCGGACAGGGGTACACCGGGGAGCTGTTTTTT	CASSGQGYTGELFF
TRBJ2-3	.	TRBV6-6	TRBD2	TGTGCCAGCAGTTACTCGAAGGCGGGGGGCACAGATACGCAGTATTTT	CASSYSKAGGTDTQYF
TRBJ2-2	.	TRBV10-3	TRBD2	TGTGCCATAGCGGGGGGGCAGAACACCGGGGAGCTGTTTTTT	CAIAGGQNTGELFF
TRBJ1-3	.	TRBV2	.	TGTGCCAGCAGTGGTCCTTCCTTCTCTGGAAACACCATATATTTT	CASSGPSFSGNTIYF
TRBJ1-2	.	TRBV5-1	.	TGCGCCAGCAGCTTGGCGGTAGGGAACTATGGCTACACCTTC	CASSLAVGNYGYTF
TRBJ2-5	.	TRBV4-1	.	TGCGCCAGCAGCCAAGTGCAGGGAGGACAAGAGACCCAGTACTTC	CASSQVQGGQETQYF
TRBJ1-6	.	TRBV30	.	TGTGCCTGGAATCACCCCGGGGCTTCACCCCTCCACTTT	CAWNHPGASPLHF
TRBJ1-2	once	TRBV28	.	TGTGCCAGCCAGAACATCCAGGGCGGCTATGGCTACACCTTC	CASQNIQGGYGYTF
TRBJ2-1	few	TRBV5-1	.	TGCGCCAGCAGCGCTCACCTGGAGCAGTTCTTC	CASSAHLEQFF
TRBJ2-1	.	TRBV2	TRBD2	TGTGCCAGCAAACCGGGACTAGCCGACAATGAGCAGTTCTTC	CASKPGLADNEQFF
TRBJ2-5	once	TRBV6-1	.	TGTGCCAGCAGTGAAAGGTTGGCTAGCATTAGGGAGACCCAGTACTTC	CASSERLASIRETQYF
TRBJ1-2	many	TRBV2	.	TGTGCCAGCAGTGGAGTTGGTAACTATGGCTACACCTTC	CASSGVGNYGYTF
TRBJ2-5	.	TRBV21-1	.	TGTGCCAGCAGCAAAGCTGCCCTAAACGGGGCGCAACCAGAGACCCAGTACTTC	CASSKAALNGAQPETQYF
TRBJ2-2	.	TRBV5-1	.	TGCGCCAGCAGCTCGCGGCTAGCGAACACCGGGGAGCTGTTTTTT	CASSSRLANTGELFF
TRBJ2-1	.	TRBV6-5	.	TGTGCCAGCAGGACGCAGGGAATTATGGGCAATGAGCAGTTCTTC	CASRTQGIMGNEQFF
TRBJ2-1	few	TRBV5-1	.	TGCGCCAGCAGCAACGCCTCGGGACGCACCACTGAGCAGTTCTTC	CASSNASGRTTEQFF
TRBJ2-3	few	TRBV30	TRBD2	TGTGCCTGGGAAACTAGCGGGCCGCAGTATTTT	CAWETSGPQYF
TRBJ1-3	.	TRBV5-1	TRBD1	TGCGCCAGCAGCTTTCAGACAGGGAGGTTCTCTGGAAACACCATATATTTT	CASSFQTGRFSGNTIYF
TRBJ1-3	.	TRBV4-1	.	TGCGCCAGCAGCCAAGATTGGGGTCCGGGAAACACCATATATTTT	CASSQDWGPGNTIYF
TRBJ2-7	.	TRBV2	TRBD1	TGTGCCAGCAGTGAGAGCCATTTCAGGGGGCGCGAGCAGTACTTC	CASSESHFRGREQYF
TRBJ2-1	.	TRBV19	.	TGTGCCAGTAGTATTTCTCGTCCTACCTCCTACAATGAGCAGTTCTTC	CASSISRPTSYNEQFF
TRBJ1-1	.	TRBV27	TRBD1	TGTGCCAGCAGCAGGGACAGTTACACTGAAGCTTTCTTT	CASSRDSYTEAFF